The 18 T cell receptor beta chains reported below all come from one sample, sequenced in a study of human T cells and chemical hapten exposure. TCRdb independently ran MiXCR on the RACE reads; one entry per CDR3 protein. The sample lists tens of thousands of distinct CDR3 sequences; approximately 11% were seen once. Described time point: pre-sensitization, week 0. The treatment here: therapeutic diphenylcyclopropenone sensitization with weekly scalp DPC. This material consisted of whole blood, taken in connection with sensitization to the hapten diphenylcyclopropenone (DPC). All receptors derive from a woman in her fifties or sixties with alopecia areata. Some clones in this sample may be carry-over from other donors' samples.

Regarding this clonotype: A read error may explain this, as a much larger clone is one base away. The chain recombines TRBV9 with TRBJ2-1; D uncertain. Germline CDR1 is SGDLS and CDR2 is YYNGEE. This CDR3 is built from 13 residues. CDR3 bases: TGTACCAGCAGCGTATCCTGGAACAATGAGCAGTTCTTC. This translates into CTSSVSWNNEQFF.

The sample holds a few counts of this clonotype. The chain uses TRBV5-1 and TRBJ2-5; unclear D gene. The CDR3 is 14 residues long. Deletions cut 4 bases from V and 3 bases from J, with 13 bases between. Germline CDR1 SGHRS, CDR2 YFSETQ. The CDR3 sequence: CASSAASTEETQYF. CDR3 DNA sequence: TGCGCCAGCAGCGCTGCTAGTACTGAAGAGACCCAGTACTTC.

This clonotype has more than one count but fewer than ten. The chain carries TRBV28 and TRBJ2-7; 8 positions agree with TRBD2. Trimming took 5 bases from V and 4 from J; bases not matched to a gene: 13. The CDR3 contains 16 residues. Germline V lookup: CDR1 MDHEN, CDR2 SYDVKM. The CDR3 nucleotides are TGTGCCAGCAGTCCGACTGGGGCGGGAGGTCGGTACGAGCAGTACTTC. Translated: CASSPTGAGGRYEQYF.

This clonotype was recorded at least ten times. As DNA, the CDR3 is TGTGCCAGCAGTTACGTTAGCGGGGTCTCTGGGGCCAACGTCCTGACTTTC. The encoded protein is CASSYVSGVSGANVLTF. This rearrangement joins TRBV6-2 or TRBV6-3 to TRBJ2-6; 8 bases are shared with TRBD2. The CDR3 is 17 amino acids. J was trimmed by 0 bases and V by 2 bases; bases with no gene match: 3. Germline V gene sequence: CDR1 MNHEY, CDR2 SVGEGT.

In its sample, this clonotype was seen many times. The rearrangement uses TRBV6-5 and TRBJ2-1; 8 bases map to TRBD2. The CDR3 contains 15 residues. Germline V gives CDR1 MNHEY, CDR2 SVGAGI. The V gene end was trimmed by 5 bases and the J gene end by 8 bases; junction bases not matched to a gene: 11. The CDR3 protein is CASSTTSGRPDEQFF. Written as DNA, the CDR3 is TGTGCCAGCAGTACCACTAGCGGCCGACCGGATGAGCAGTTCTTC.

This chain uses TRBV20-1 with TRBJ2-3; D is possibly TRBD2 (6 bases). Germline V gene lookup returns CDR1 DFQATT and CDR2 SNEGSKA (reference sequence). Trimming took 8 bases from V and 3 from J, leaving 18 bases between them. The CDR3 runs 14 residues. CDR3 region: CSIPRRGRTDTQYF. The CDR3 DNA follows: TGCAGTATCCCGAGGAGGGGCAGAACAGATACGCAGTATTTT.

The chain links TRBV7-2 to TRBJ2-5; 8 bases map to TRBD2. V lost 1 base to trimming and J lost 6 bases; unmatched junction nucleotides: 7. The germline CDR1 and CDR2 sequences are SGHTA and FQGNSA. This CDR3 is built from 15 residues. The CDR3: CASSLGGSGVQTQYF. In DNA, the CDR3 is TGTGCCAGCAGCTTAGGGGGTAGCGGGGTCCAGACCCAGTACTTC.

There are many counts of this clonotype. CDR3 sequence: CASSVGLAGPTDTQYF. CDR3 DNA sequence: TGTGCCAGTAGTGTGGGACTAGCGGGACCCACAGATACGCAGTATTTT. The V and J genes are TRBV19 and TRBJ2-3, with TRBD2 matching over 13 bases. This CDR3 is built from 16 residues. V dropped 5 bases and J dropped 2; count of bases not matched to a gene: 4. Germline CDR1 reads LNHDA; CDR2 reads SQIVND (reference sequence).

This clonotype showed up many times. The chain carries TRBV5-1 and TRBJ2-7; no reliable D call. Germline loops: CDR1 SGHRS, CDR2 YFSETQ. The CDR3 covers 15 residues. Trimming left V 1 base short and J 2 bases short, with 13 bases between. CDR3 region: CASSLLPGKAYEQYF. The CDR3 DNA reads as TGCGCCAGCAGCTTGTTGCCAGGCAAAGCCTACGAGCAGTACTTC.

This clonotype was detected only a few times. The chain recombines TRBV12-3 or TRBV12-4 with TRBJ2-5; 7 bases map to TRBD2. The CDR3 runs to 12 residues. V lost 7 bases and J lost 4; bases outside the gene matches: 3. CDR3 coding DNA: TGTGCCAGCAAACCGGGAGGAGAGACCCAGTACTTC. Protein: CASKPGGETQYF.

This clonotype was recorded a few times. The V gene is TRBV28, the J gene TRBJ2-3; 9 bases line up with TRBD1. Germline CDR1 reads MDHEN; CDR2 reads SYDVKM. This CDR3 contains 18 residues. The ends lost 1 base at V and 3 bases at J; junction bases unmatched: 11. CDR3 in DNA: TGTGCCAGCAGTTTATCCTCCCACCGGGACAGGGATACAGATACGCAGTATTTT. It specifies CASSLSSHRDRDTDTQYF.

This clonotype was counted at least ten times. CDR3 nucleotide sequence: TGTGCCAGCAGCTCTATTGGACAGAGCAGAGGCGGGGAGCTGTTTTTT. It translates to CASSSIGQSRGGELFF. This chain uses TRBV7-3 with TRBJ2-2, with TRBD1 as a possible D gene (6 bases). Deletions cut 4 bases from V and 7 bases from J, with 19 bases between. The CDR3 runs to 16 residues. Germline V gives CDR1 SGHTA, CDR2 FQGTGA.

This clonotype came up many times. This chain links TRBV7-3 with TRBJ1-1, with TRBD1 identical over 10 bases. Germline-derived CDR1 and CDR2 are SGHTA and FQGTGA. The V segment lost 5 bases and the J segment 4 bases; nucleotides outside the gene matches: 7. This CDR3 is 15 amino acids long. Here the CDR3 DNA reads TGTGCCAGCAGCCTACGACAGGGGGCAGGCACTGAAGCTTTCTTT. It translates to CASSLRQGAGTEAFF.

This clonotype appeared a few times. The chain is built from TRBV29-1 and TRBJ2-6; 7 nucleotides align to TRBD1. The germline CDR1 and CDR2 sequences are SQVTM and ANQGSEA. V dropped 4 bases and J dropped 0; count of bases not matched to a gene: 9. The CDR3 runs to 17 residues. The chain's CDR3 is CSVAPGQWNSGANVLTF. The DNA for the CDR3 is TGCAGCGTTGCTCCGGGACAGTGGAACTCTGGGGCCAACGTCCTGACTTTC.

This clonotype appeared many times. The V and J genes are TRBV28 and TRBJ1-4; D is undetermined. Looked up from germline, CDR1 is MDHEN and CDR2 is SYDVKM. V lost 6 bases and J lost 0, with 11 bases in between. The CDR3 runs to 15 residues. The CDR3 bases are TGTGCCAGCAGCAGGCCTTCGGCAACTAATGAAAAACTGTTTTTT. Its translation: CASSRPSATNEKLFF.

This chain connects TRBV7-6 to TRBJ2-7; 8 nucleotides align to TRBD2. This CDR3 region has 14 residues. The ends lost 5 bases at V and 2 bases at J; junction bases unmatched: 5. The germline gives CDR1 SGHVS, CDR2 FNYEAQ. In nucleotides, the CDR3 is TGTGCCAGCAGCCCCGGACTAGCCGCCTACGAGCAGTACTTC. Translating gives CASSPGLAAYEQYF.

This clonotype was seen at least ten times. This chain connects TRBV28 to TRBJ1-5; D gene ambiguous. With 6 bases removed from V and 6 bases from J, the gap between germline ends came to 18 bases. The CDR3 runs 15 residues. CDR1 and CDR2 (germline): MDHEN, SYDVKM. The CDR3 DNA reads TGTGCCAGCAGCAGAGAGAGGGATCCAGGTCAGCCCCAGCATTTT. Protein product: CASSRERDPGQPQHF.

The V call is TRBV28, the J call TRBJ2-7; D is unclear. CDR1 and CDR2 from the germline V gene are MDHEN and SYDVKM. The V end lost 5 bases, the J end lost 3 bases, and 8 bases lay between the germline ends. This CDR3 is built from 12 residues. The CDR3 region has the DNA TGTGCCAGCAGTCCCGGATTCTACGAGCAGTACTTC. Encoded protein: CASSPGFYEQYF.